This record looks at one TCR beta chain sequence and its context. The antigen is not known. V lost 3 bases and J lost 3; bases outside the gene matches: 2. Germline V gene sequence: CDR1 SGHTA, CDR2 FQGNSA. The CDR3 spans 15 residues. The sample belongs to a study of T cells after yellow fever vaccination. On the study more broadly: The fractions with low cell numbers were processed using SMART-Seq v4 Ultra Low Input. Study-wide findings and caveats: Post-booster repertoires contained most primary-vaccination clones again (approximately 95% CD4, 85% to 90% CD8). There was a small share of clonotypes that showed up in both the CD4 and CD8 compartments.

A universal primer site and UMIs were added as TCR cDNA was made by 5'RACE template switching. TCRdb fed the 5' RACE reads into MiXCR, producing one record per CDR3 protein. The sample yields 230,000 or so distinct CDR3 sequences, approximately 6.3% seen once. This chain joins TRBV7-2 and TRBJ2-1, with 10 bases that match TRBD2. The clonotype originates from a man aged 25 to 40 who received the YFV17D yellow fever vaccine. Sequences were derived from CD4+ T cells sorted from PBMCs, sampled on the day of the yellow fever booster vaccination. The CDR3 protein is CASSFLAGVYNEQFF. The DNA of the CDR3 is TGTGCCAGCAGCTTTCTAGCGGGAGTCTACAATGAGCAGTTCTTC.